The 10 T cell receptor beta chains reported below all come from one sample, sequenced in a study of PD-L1 blockade in urothelial cancer. This table comes from immunoSEQ multiplex PCR, and its TCRdb copy is limited to in-frame clones, with some not included. Among 30,000 to 35,000 clones listed, roughly 84% were seen once. The sequencing used PBMCs, collected around atezolizumab (anti-PD-L1) treatment. These receptors were obtained from a man in his 60s with urothelial cancer.

This clone occurred once. This chain joins TRBV7-9 and TRBJ1-2; D is perhaps TRBD1 (6 bases). The germline CDR1 and CDR2 sequences are SEHNR and FQNEAQ (reference sequence). V lost 1 base to trimming and J lost 8 bases, with 11 bases between them. The CDR3 is 13 amino acids. The CDR3 is CASSLVPGDGYTF. For the CDR3, the DNA is TGTGCCAGCAGCTTAGTCCCAGGGGACGGCTACACCTTC.

The chain carries TRBV7-2 and TRBJ2-5, with 7 nucleotides matching TRBD2. Germline V gene lookup returns CDR1 SGHTA and CDR2 FQGNSA. Losses at the gene ends were 4 bases for V and 1 base for J; bases not matched to a gene: 9. The CDR3 is made up of 16 amino acids. The CDR3 coding sequence is TGTGCCAGCAGCTCAGGACTAGATTATACCCAAGAGACCCAGTACTTC. Its translation is CASSSGLDYTQETQYF.

This chain links TRBV5-1 with TRBJ2-3, with 14 nucleotides matching TRBD2. CDR3 length equals 17 residues. Germline V CDR1 and CDR2: SGHRS, YFSETQ. Losses at the gene ends were 4 bases for V and 4 bases for J; bases not matched to a gene: 8. The CDR3 DNA reads as TGCGCCAGCAGCCTACCGACTAGCGGGGGGGCGTCAGATACGCAGTATTTT. Protein product: CASSLPTSGGASDTQYF. Based on the CDR3 plus reference TRBV5-1 and TRBJ2-3, the full variable domain is KAGVTQTPRYLIKTRGQQVTLSCSPISGHRSVSWYQQTPGQGLQFLFEYFSETQRNKGNFPGRFSGRQFSNSRSEMNVSTLELGDSALYLCASSLPTSGGASDTQYFGPGTRLTVL.

The chain couples TRBV9 to TRBJ1-4, with no clear D. Germline CDR1 is SGDLS and CDR2 is YYNGEE. The germline V and J ends were trimmed by 0 bases and 6 bases, with 3 bases remaining between them. CDR3 length: 12 residues. CDR3 bases: TGTGCCAGCAGCGTAGCTGATGAAAAACTGTTTTTT. Residues: CASSVADEKLFF. Variable domain in full (rest from reference TRBV9 and TRBJ1-4): DSGVTQTPKHLITATGQRVTLRCSPRSGDLSVYWYQQSLDQGLQFLIQYYNGEERAKGNILERFSAQQFPDLHSELNLSSLELGDSALYFCASSVADEKLFFGSGTQLSVL.

The V gene is TRBV6-1, the J gene TRBJ2-7; 8 nucleotides agree with TRBD1. CDR3 length equals 15 residues. The J segment lost 2 bases and the V segment lost 6 bases, leaving 9 bases of the junction unmatched. Germline values: CDR1 MNHNS, CDR2 SASEGT. The chain's CDR3 is CASSDPGQATYEQYF. The CDR3 bases are TGTGCCAGCAGCGACCCGGGACAGGCCACCTACGAGCAGTACTTC.

The chain combines TRBV6-1 with TRBJ2-7; 9 bases agree with TRBD2. J was trimmed by 6 bases and V by 5 bases; bases with no gene match: 11. Germline CDR1 MNHNS, CDR2 SASEGT. This CDR3 has 15 residues. CDR3 protein: CASSPISGRTAEQYF. In nucleotides, the CDR3 is TGTGCCAGCAGTCCGATCAGCGGGAGGACGGCCGAGCAGTACTTC.

This clone is a singleton in its sample. The rearrangement joins TRBV5-1 to TRBJ2-7; maybe TRBD1 (5 bases). CDR1 is SGHRS and CDR2 is YFSETQ in the germline V gene. Trimming took 3 bases from V and 8 from J, leaving 15 bases between them. The length of the CDR3 is 13 residues. This CDR3 is CASSSDSAQQQYF. CDR3 bases: TGCGCCAGCAGCTCCGACAGTGCCCAACAGCAGTACTTC.

This clone showed up just once. The chain links TRBV6-5 to TRBJ1-2; D might be TRBD1 (5 bases). CDR1 is MNHEY and CDR2 is SVGAGI in the germline V gene. V dropped 2 bases and J dropped 8 bases, with 12 bases sitting between them. The CDR3 is 13 amino acids. CDR3 bases: TGTGCCAGCAGTTACAGTAGGGGTGAGGGCTACACCTTC. Translating it yields CASSYSRGEGYTF.

The chain carries TRBV4-2 and TRBJ1-6; weak D call: TRBD1 (5 bases). Trimming left V 5 bases short and J 3 bases short, with 14 bases between. CDR3 length: 16 residues. Per the germline V gene, CDR1 is LGHNA and CDR2 is YNFKEQ. The CDR3 coding sequence is TGTGCCAGCAGCGGAGGAGGGGTGGGCTATAATTCACCCCTCCACTTT. This gives the protein CASSGGGVGYNSPLHF.

The V call is TRBV5-1, the J call TRBJ1-2; maybe TRBD1 (6 bases). Trimming removed 0 bases from V and 4 bases from J, with 10 bases in between. The CDR3 consists of 14 residues. In germline, CDR1 is SGHRS, CDR2 YFSETQ. The CDR3 loop is CASSLGWDTYGYTF. CDR3 nucleotides: TGCGCCAGCAGCTTGGGGTGGGACACCTATGGCTACACCTTC.